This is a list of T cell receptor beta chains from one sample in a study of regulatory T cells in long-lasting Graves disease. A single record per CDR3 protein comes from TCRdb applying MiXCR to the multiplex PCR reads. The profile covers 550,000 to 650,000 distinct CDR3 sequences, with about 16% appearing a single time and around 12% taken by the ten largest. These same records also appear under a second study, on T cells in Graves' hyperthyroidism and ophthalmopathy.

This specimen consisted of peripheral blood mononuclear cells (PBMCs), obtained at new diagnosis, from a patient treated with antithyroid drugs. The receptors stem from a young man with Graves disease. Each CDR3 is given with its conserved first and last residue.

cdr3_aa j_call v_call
CASTGDRGHGELFF TRBJ2-2 TRBV2
CASSPEAIYEQYF TRBJ2-7 TRBV11-2
CASRQSETGELFF TRBJ2-2 TRBV3-1
CASTRTGLENEQFF TRBJ2-1 TRBV2
CASSRGPNEKLFF TRBJ1-4 TRBV7-9
CATKGTGATEAFF TRBJ1-1 TRBV24-1
CSAAGQMNTEAFF TRBJ1-1 TRBV29-1
CASSTSSVERGNQPQHF TRBJ1-5 TRBV7-9
CASSRDRGDNEQFF TRBJ2-1 TRBV7-3
CAISEEGLLPQHF TRBJ1-5 TRBV10-3
CASSPYPGLAGGRTSYNEQFF TRBJ2-1 TRBV14
CASSRANRRSNEKLFF TRBJ1-4 TRBV3-1
CASSLIGGSSRAKNIQYF TRBJ2-4 TRBV7-3
CSVNSLVEGYYEQYF TRBJ2-7 TRBV29-1
CASSRVPPGGANTGELFF TRBJ2-2 TRBV5-1
CASSSLAENPYNEQFF TRBJ2-1 TRBV19
CASSSGTKYEQYF TRBJ2-7 TRBV28
CASSLVTGGETQYF TRBJ2-5 TRBV5-1
CASEWGPGGTDTQYF TRBJ2-3 TRBV28
CASSLGPFGEQYF TRBJ2-7 TRBV7-2
CASSSSGTKTYEQYF TRBJ2-7 TRBV28
CSARDWQSLQETQYF TRBJ2-5 TRBV20-1
CASSGRPDPYEQYF TRBJ2-7 TRBV11-2
CASSQVTHTDTQYF TRBJ2-3 TRBV4-2
CASSFTSGRRGEQYF TRBJ2-7 TRBV28
CASSGANVLTF TRBJ2-6 TRBV2
CASSLDTGTVYNEQFF TRBJ2-1 TRBV7-2
CASSYREYGNEKLFF TRBJ1-4 TRBV6-9
CASSLWDRPAYNEQFF TRBJ2-1 TRBV5-6
CASSAVSVAYEQYF TRBJ2-7 TRBV7-9
CAWSHSSGAYNEQFF TRBJ2-1 TRBV30
CASTKDRGQWNEQFF TRBJ2-1 TRBV7-9